A selection of T cell receptor beta chains follows, all from one sample in a study of radiotherapy plus CTLA-4 blockade in lung cancer. Generated by immunoSEQ multiplex PCR, the TCRdb table keeps only in-frame clones and is missing some. The sample lists about 80,000 clones; approximately 84% were seen once. The sequencing here drew on peripheral blood, taken from a patient treated with radiotherapy plus ipilimumab. Receptor source: a human donor with non-small cell lung cancer who had stable disease on radiotherapy plus ipilimumab. The CDR3 runs from the conserved cysteine through the conserved F or W. A D gene is named only where the DNA matches it firmly. The size entry is marked missing in some rows and otherwise reads once, few, many or a size class.

cdr3_nt cdr3_aa v_call d_call j_call clone_size
TGTGCCAGCAGCTACATCCCGACAGATACGCAGTATTTT CASSYIPTDTQYF TRBV7-6 - TRBJ2-3 -
TGCGCCAGCAGCTCGACCCGCGTCCGGACAGGGTTCAATGAGCAGTTCTTC CASSSTRVRTGFNEQFF TRBV5-1 TRBD1 TRBJ2-1 -
TGTGCCAGCAGACCCGGGACAGGGGGAGGTCAGCCCCAGCATTTT CASRPGTGGGQPQHF TRBV6-5 TRBD1 TRBJ1-5 -
TGCGCCAGCAGCGCTAATGGGGGACTAAGGCAAGAGACCCAGTACTTC CASSANGGLRQETQYF TRBV5-1 TRBD2 TRBJ2-5 -
TGTGCCAGCAGCCCGGGGGGTAACCCCTACGAGCAGTACTTC CASSPGGNPYEQYF TRBV7-3 TRBD2 TRBJ2-7 -
TGTGCCAGCAGCTTAGTAGCGGGCGGGGATGAGCAGTTCTTC CASSLVAGGDEQFF TRBV7-9 TRBD2 TRBJ2-1 once
TGTGCCAGCAGCCCAGGGGGAGGCATGAACACTGAAGCTTTCTTT CASSPGGGMNTEAFF TRBV11-3 TRBD1 TRBJ1-1 -
TGTGCCAGCAGTCTCCGGGGAGCGGGAGGAGTGACCCAGTACTTC CASSLRGAGGVTQYF TRBV28 TRBD2 TRBJ2-5 -
TGCTCAGCGTTCCAACAGGACTATGGCTACACCTTC CSAFQQDYGYTF TRBV29-1 - TRBJ1-2 once
TGCAGCGTTTGGGCAGGGATTCCCTACGAGCAGTACTTC CSVWAGIPYEQYF TRBV29-1 - TRBJ2-7 -
TGTGCCAGCAGTTTCTTACCAACGACAGGGGGCCGTGGCTACACCTTC CASSFLPTTGGRGYTF TRBV27 TRBD1 TRBJ1-2 -
TGTGCCAGCAGTTTAACGGGTCGATCCTCACCCCTCCACTTT CASSLTGRSSPLHF TRBV28 - TRBJ1-6 -
TGTGCCTTGGCTAGCGGCCGTATGGGTACGCAGTATTTT CALASGRMGTQYF TRBV30 TRBD2 TRBJ2-3 -
TGTGCCAGCAGCCAAGATCGGGGGCCCCCCAAAAACATTCAGTACTTC CASSQDRGPPKNIQYF TRBV4-2 - TRBJ2-4 -
TGTGCCAGCAGTGCCACCGACCAGCGACCCTACAATGAGCAGTTCTTC CASSATDQRPYNEQFF TRBV6-1 - TRBJ2-1 -
TGCGCCAGCAGCTGGACACCGGATAGCAATCAGCCCCAGCATTTT CASSWTPDSNQPQHF TRBV5-1 - TRBJ1-5 once
TGTGCCAGCAGCAAAATTGAGTTTGCAACTAATGAAAAACTGTTTTTT CASSKIEFATNEKLFF TRBV21-1 - TRBJ1-4 -
TGTGCCAGCAGTCCAAGGATAGCGGGGGGTCCCAATGAGCAGTTCTTC CASSPRIAGGPNEQFF TRBV2 TRBD2 TRBJ2-1 -
TGTGCCACCAGCAGAGATCGAGGGACAGGGACCGAGCAGTACTTC CATSRDRGTGTEQYF TRBV15 TRBD1 TRBJ2-7 -
TGCAGCGTGCCCGTGGTAGCGGGGGGGGGAAACACCGGGGAGCTGTTTTTT CSVPVVAGGGNTGELFF TRBV29-1 TRBD2 TRBJ2-2 -
TGTGCCAGCAGCTTGGGACAGATCTACGAGCAGTACTTC CASSLGQIYEQYF TRBV5-5 - TRBJ2-7 -
TGTGCCAGCAGTGAGAACAGAGGGAATTCACCCCTCCACTTT CASSENRGNSPLHF TRBV2 - TRBJ1-6 -